The clone carrying this T cell receptor (beta chain) appeared many times. Its matching antigen is unknown. These data belong to a study of blood T cells in healthy people across ages. Whole-study context: With template switching, about one barcoded beta molecule was captured per two T cells.

V lost 7 bases to trimming and J lost 4 bases, with 22 bases between them. Germline V gives CDR1 DFQATT, CDR2 SNEGSKA (reference sequence). CDR3 size: 15 residues. For the second PCR, which ran for about 6 to 11 cycles, a sample-barcoded 5' primer and a J-beta primer mix were used. TCRdb reprocessed the 5' RACE reads with MiXCR, giving one entry per CDR3 protein. Of around 670,000 distinct CDR3 sequences listed, 25% to 35% are singletons. The study recruited healthy Caucasian donors from Russia who were aged roughly 6 to 100. Overall study results and limits: Long-lived donors carried more naive CD4+ cells and greater diversity than aged donors. No conclusive comparison of naive versus antigen-experienced cells was possible with unsorted PBMCs.

The clonotype was recovered from a woman of 80 years or more in good health. The material sequenced was blood. This rearrangement joins TRBV20-1 to TRBJ1-2; maybe TRBD1 (5 bases). The CDR3 protein is CSVPGSRGAGYGYTF. For the CDR3, the DNA is TGCAGTGTCCCGGGGAGCCGGGGCGCAGGCTATGGCTACACCTTC.